A single sample gave rise to the 15 T cell receptor beta chains below, sequenced in a study of cytomegalovirus exposure and HLA in healthy donors. With 60 Vbeta and 13 Jbeta primers, the PCR was carried out. The repertoire was sequenced with immunoSEQ multiplex PCR; TCRdb's copy has only in-frame clones and lacks some. The sample lists roughly 150,000 clones, approximately 80% occurring once. The sample was PBMCs. The source of these receptors is a woman between 40 and 55 years old in good health and CMV-seronegative.

J is TRBJ1-1 and V is TRBV5-1; D not resolved. Germline CDR1 reads SGHRS; CDR2 reads YFSETQ. The CDR3 loop spans 13 amino acids. V dropped 4 bases and J dropped 6 bases, with 13 bases sitting between them. As DNA, the CDR3 is TGCGCCAGCAGCCCCGCGGGCCACCCTGAAGCTTTCTTT. Its protein product is CASSPAGHPEAFF.

The rearrangement uses TRBV19 and TRBJ2-4, with a weak D call TRBD1 (6 bases). CDR1 and CDR2 (germline): LNHDA, SQIVND (reference sequence). This CDR3 spans 16 amino acids. V lost 6 bases and J lost 1, with 16 bases in between. The CDR3 nucleotides read TGTGCCAGTAGCCCGGCCCGCCAGGGGGCCAAAAACATTCAGTACTTC. This codes for CASSPARQGAKNIQYF.

The chain joins TRBV7-8 to TRBJ2-1; D gene unclear. The CDR3 runs 12 residues. CDR1 is SGHVS, CDR2 FQNEAQ, per germline. Trimming removed 5 bases at V and 8 bases at J, with 10 bases between. CDR3 DNA sequence: TGTGCCAGCAGCGCCGCCTCGGATGAGCAGTTCTTC. It yields the protein CASSAASDEQFF.

V is TRBV15 and J is TRBJ2-5; tentative D call: TRBD1 (6 bases). Trimming left V 3 bases short and J 3 bases short, with 11 bases between. This CDR3 region has 14 residues. The germline CDR1 and CDR2 sequences are LNHNV and YYDKDF (reference sequence). DNA for the CDR3: TGTGCCACCAGCAGCCGGACAGCCAAAGAGACCCAGTACTTC. Amino acid sequence: CATSSRTAKETQYF.

The table lists this clone with a few counts. The junction departs from the called germline gene at one end, perhaps through a read error. The CDR3 DNA sequence: TGCGCCAGCAGCCAGGACGGGTACTCTGGGGCCAACGGCCTGACTTTC. Encoded protein: CASSQDGYSGANGLTF. This chain uses TRBV4-3 with TRBJ2-6, with a weak D call TRBD1 (5 bases). The CDR3 covers 16 residues. The germline V gene encodes CDR1 LGHNA and CDR2 YSLEER.

The chain recombines TRBV7-9 with TRBJ1-2; 11 positions match TRBD1. CDR3 length: 15 amino acids. Germline lookup yields CDR1 SEHNR and CDR2 FQNEAQ (reference sequence). Germline trimming cut 3 bases from V and 8 bases from J; bases unmatched to any gene: 8. In nucleotides, the CDR3 is TGTGCCAGCAGCTTGGACGGACAGGGGGCGAGAGGCTACACCTTC. Its protein product is CASSLDGQGARGYTF.

The J gene is TRBJ2-7, the V gene TRBV28; tentatively, D is TRBD1 (6 bases). Germline lookup yields CDR1 MDHEN and CDR2 SYDVKM. This CDR3 has 17 residues. The ends were cut back, 6 bases at V and 3 bases at J, with 24 bases in the middle. The CDR3 loop reads CASRPLGQGRFVYEQYF. For the CDR3, the DNA is TGTGCCAGCAGACCCTTAGGGCAGGGGCGTTTTGTCTACGAGCAGTACTTC.

The chain has TRBV28 and TRBJ1-5; D is undetermined. Germline CDR1 MDHEN, CDR2 SYDVKM. Trimming took 8 bases from V and 3 from J, leaving 11 bases between them. The CDR3 is 13 amino acids. CDR3 sequence: CASRLRINQPQHF. The CDR3 DNA sequence: TGTGCCAGCCGACTACGGATCAATCAGCCCCAGCATTTT.

This chain joins TRBV29-1 and TRBJ2-1; 9 bases map to TRBD2. The ends lost 0 bases at V and 8 bases at J; junction bases unmatched: 11. Germline CDR1 is SQVTM and CDR2 is ANQGSEA. The CDR3 extends over 16 amino acids. The CDR3 DNA follows: TGCAGCGTTGAAGAACAGGCGGGAGGGCTTGGGGATGAGCAGTTCTTC. This gives the protein CSVEEQAGGLGDEQFF.

J is TRBJ2-7 and V is TRBV4-1; TRBD2 aligns across 7 bases. V shed 0 bases and J 4 bases; nucleotides not matched to a gene: 0. Germline V gene sequence: CDR1 MGHRA, CDR2 YSYEKL. The length of the CDR3 is 13 residues. In DNA form, the CDR3 reads TGCGCCAGCAGCCAAGAAGCGGGGTACGAGCAGTACTTC. Protein sequence: CASSQEAGYEQYF.

The chain carries TRBV29-1 and TRBJ1-4, with D maybe TRBD1 (6 bases). The CDR3 runs 15 residues. The germline V gene has CDR1 SQVTM and CDR2 ANQGSEA. The V end lost 7 bases, the J end lost 0 bases, and 15 bases lay between the germline ends. The CDR3 sequence: CSAGRGGSTNEKLFF. The CDR3 DNA sequence: TGCAGCGCCGGGAGGGGGGGCTCAACTAATGAAAAACTGTTTTTT.

With regard to this clone: The germline gene is not matched at one end of the junction; a read error may be the cause. Other DNA sequences in the sample encode the same CDR3. CDR3 nucleotide sequence: TGTGCCAGCAGAGAGCCGGACAGATTCACCGGGGAGTTGTTTTTT. Protein sequence: CASREPDRFTGELFF. This chain uses TRBV2 with TRBJ2-2; TRBD1 is a possible D gene (6 bases). In germline, CDR1 is SNHLY, CDR2 FYNNEI. CDR3 size: 15 residues.

J is TRBJ2-7 and V is TRBV5-6; D unclear. The CDR3 has 16 residues. Per germline, CDR1 SGHDT and CDR2 YYEEEE. Trimming stripped 3 bases from V and 6 bases from J, with 22 bases between. CDR3 sequence (DNA): TGTGCCAGCAGCTCATACATCGCCTCGACATCAGCCGAGCAGTACTTC. Translated: CASSSYIASTSAEQYF.

The V and J genes are TRBV11-2 and TRBJ1-2, with D tentatively TRBD1 (5 bases). The CDR3 sequence is 12 residues long. V gave up 5 bases and J gave up 5 bases, with 9 bases separating them. Per the germline V gene, CDR1 is SGHAT and CDR2 is FQNNGV. DNA of the CDR3: TGTGCCAGCAGCGCCCGACAGTATGGCTACACCTTC. Amino acids: CASSARQYGYTF.

This clone was picked up a small number of times. V is TRBV4-1 and J is TRBJ1-3, with 7 nucleotides matching TRBD1. After removal of 6 bases from V and 2 bases from J, the junction contained 7 bases not matched to a gene. The CDR3 is 15 amino acids. The germline gives CDR1 MGHRA, CDR2 YSYEKL. CDR3 DNA sequence: TGCGCCAGCAGGCATACAGGGGTGGCTGGAAACACCATATATTTT. The encoded protein is CASRHTGVAGNTIYF.